This T cell receptor (beta chain) was recorded in a study of blood T cells in healthy people across ages. Study-level results: The fall in TCR beta diversity per million T cells was roughly linear with age.

Comment on this clonotype: Its antigen is still unknown.

The use of a sample-barcoded 5' primer and a J-beta primer mix characterized a second PCR of about 6 to 11 cycles. Template switching added a 12-random-nucleotide identifier to every cDNA molecule. TCRdb ran MiXCR on the 5' RACE reads and lists one entry per CDR3 protein. The sample shows more than 900,000 distinct CDR3 sequences, about 25% of them seen only once. These sequences were also reported in another study, on T cells of mothers and their children. That work contributes: Second-PCR amplification with M1S added sample barcodes and 2-4 random nucleotides.

This TCR came from a girl under 10 years old in good health. The sequencing input was blood.

CDR3 region: CASSSLAGGPYEQYF. The DNA of the CDR3 is TGTGCCAGCAGCTCACTAGCGGGGGGGCCCTACGAGCAGTACTTC. V usage is TRBV4-2 and J usage is TRBJ2-7; 13 bases agree with TRBD2. CDR1 and CDR2 from the germline V gene are LGHNA and YNFKEQ. V gave up 5 bases and J gave up 2 bases; unmatched junction bases: 3. The CDR3 consists of 15 residues.